This TCR beta chain was identified during a study of beta chain features in type 1 diabetes. Study observations and caveats: Sequencing from cDNA could over-represent high-TCR-expressing cells. Moderate yet significant TCRB CDR3 shortening was seen in Type 1 diabetes patients in all four CD4+ subsets.

The authors sorted CD4+ naive, central memory, regulatory and stem cell-like memory cells via CD45RO/CCR7/CD25/CD127/CD95/CD27. Every sorted population was more than 95% pure. Every bit of the isolated RNA underwent reverse transcription, so sequencing read expressed TCRB transcripts. Here immunoSEQ multiplex PCR was the method, and the copy in TCRdb shows in-frame clones only, minus some. This table holds 400,000 or so clones, around 9.6% found once. On this clone itself: Its antigen is as yet unknown.

CDR3 length: 15 amino acids. Trimming left V 0 bases short and J 0 bases short, with 7 bases between. Per the germline V gene, CDR1 is SGHRS and CDR2 is YFSETQ. Sequenced: central memory CD4+ T cells from blood. The chain is built from TRBV5-1 and TRBJ2-1; D is undetermined. The clonotype was recovered from a man aged 25-45 years with type 1 diabetes. In DNA, the CDR3 is TGCGCCAGCAGCTTGGTGGTGGGCTCCTACAATGAGCAGTTCTTC. Translating it yields CASSLVVGSYNEQFF.